Presented here are 2 T cell receptor beta chains from one specimen sequenced in a study of blood T cells in healthy people across ages. A second PCR, run for about 7 to 11 cycles, used a sample-barcoded 5' primer plus a J-beta primer mix. TCRdb recomputed calls from the 5' RACE reads with MiXCR, one row per CDR3 protein. The profile shows hundreds of thousands of distinct CDR3 sequences, roughly a quarter of them singletons. Separately, the same data were catalogued under a study of T cells of mothers and their children.

The specimen was blood. These receptors were taken from a boy aged 2 to 10 in good health.

The J gene is TRBJ2-1, the V gene TRBV5-1, with no clear D. This CDR3 is built from 12 residues. Trimming took off 0 bases at V and 8 bases at J, with 6 bases between the two ends. The germline V gene has CDR1 SGHRS and CDR2 YFSETQ. The DNA for the CDR3 is TGCGCCAGCAGCTTGGCCAGATATGAGCAGTTCTTC. Translating gives CASSLARYEQFF.

Here the CDR3 reads CASSYTSTHGYTF. The CDR3 DNA is TGTGCCAGCAGTTATACCTCAACCCATGGCTACACCTTC. V is TRBV12-3 or TRBV12-4 and J is TRBJ1-2; D call uncertain. The CDR3 loop spans 13 amino acids. V lost 4 bases to trimming and J lost 6 bases, with 12 bases between them.